Presented here are 26 T cell receptor beta chains from one specimen sequenced in a study of human T cells and chemical hapten exposure. TCRdb reprocessed the RACE reads via MiXCR and lists one record per CDR3 protein. The table records about 54,000 distinct CDR3 sequences, less than 10% of them present only once. The time point was: patch test 2, 6 weeks after DPC sensitization. The treatment is: therapeutic diphenylcyclopropenone sensitization with weekly scalp DPC. Specimen: whole blood, collected in connection with sensitization to the hapten diphenylcyclopropenone (DPC). These TCRs come from a woman in her fifties or sixties with alopecia areata. Some clones in this sample may be carry-over from other donors' samples.

The chain joins TRBV3-1 to TRBJ1-1, with D perhaps matching TRBD1 (5 bases). CDR1 is LGHDT and CDR2 is YNNKEL in the germline V gene (reference sequence). The CDR3 consists of 11 residues. V lost 4 bases and J lost 11, with 11 bases in between. Written as DNA, the CDR3 is TGTGCCAGCAGCCGTGACAGAAAGGCTTTCTTT. It yields the protein CASSRDRKAFF.

The gene calls are TRBV7-9 and TRBJ2-7; TRBD2 matches at 8 bases. Looked up from germline, CDR1 is SEHNR and CDR2 is FQNEAQ (reference sequence). V gave up 5 bases and J gave up 1 base; unmatched junction bases: 10. CDR3 length equals 16 residues. CDR3 in amino acids: CASSPLAGLYSYEQYF. CDR3 coding DNA: TGTGCCAGCAGCCCTTTAGCGGGACTCTATTCCTACGAGCAGTACTTC.

In its sample, this clonotype was seen many times. The genes are TRBV18 and TRBJ1-4; D unresolved. From germline, CDR1 is KGHSH and CDR2 LQKENI. This CDR3 has 12 amino acids. V gave up 6 bases and J gave up 8 bases, with 10 bases separating them. In nucleotides, the CDR3 is TGTGCCAGCTCCGTCTATGGGGAAAAACTGTTTTTT. Amino acid sequence: CASSVYGEKLFF.

This clonotype was observed at least ten times. The CDR3 sequence is CASGLAGANQETQYF. The CDR3 nucleotides are TGTGCCAGCGGACTAGCGGGAGCTAACCAAGAGACCCAGTACTTC. The genes are TRBV6-6 and TRBJ2-5; 13 positions match TRBD2. This CDR3 region has 15 residues. V was clipped by 8 bases and J by 0 bases; unmatched bases: 3. Germline V gene data show CDR1 as MNHNY and CDR2 as SVGAGI (reference sequence).

V usage is TRBV12-2 and J usage is TRBJ1-5; TRBD1, the D gene given by the table, was not confirmed from the DNA. TRBV12-2 is a recognized pseudogene. The CDR3 covers 17 residues. The CDR3 bases are TGTGCAAGTCGCCCTGTCCCGGGACAGGGATGGAGTCAGCCCCAGCATTTT. Its translation: CASRPVPGQGWSQPQHF.

This clonotype was seen many times. The CDR3 bases are TGTGCCAGCTCACCGGCGCAGAACAATGAGCAGTTCTTC. This codes for CASSPAQNNEQFF. The chain uses TRBV18 and TRBJ2-1; the D is unclear. Between the trimmed V and J ends, which lost 3 bases and 5 bases, there was a span of 8 bases. Looked up from germline, CDR1 is KGHSH and CDR2 is LQKENI. There are 13 residues in the CDR3.

In its sample, this clonotype was seen many times. This chain uses TRBV3-1 with TRBJ1-6; TRBD1 matches at 7 bases. Trimming took 4 bases from V and 7 from J; bases not matched to a gene: 7. This CDR3 comprises 15 residues. Germline CDR1 is LGHDT and CDR2 is YNNKEL (reference sequence). CDR3 region: CASSRRGQTNSPLHF. The CDR3 nucleotides are TGTGCCAGCAGCCGTAGGGGACAGACAAATTCACCCCTCCACTTT.

The chain joins TRBV6-5 to TRBJ1-5, with 7 bases identical to TRBD1. The V gene's germline CDR1 is MNHEY and CDR2 SVGAGI. The CDR3 totals 14 residues. Trimming cost V 6 bases and J 5 bases; bases outside gene matches: 7. CDR3 bases: TGTGCCAGCAGAGCGGGGACAGAATATCAGCCCCAGCATTTT. Its protein product is CASRAGTEYQPQHF.

This clonotype was picked up many times. The rearrangement joins TRBV6-5 to TRBJ2-7, with unresolved D. Germline V gives CDR1 MNHEY, CDR2 SVGAGI. CDR3 length: 17 residues. Trimming cost V 0 bases and J 3 bases, with 18 bases left between them. CDR3 sequence reads: CASSYSKGGRQVYEQYF. The DNA of the CDR3 is TGTGCCAGCAGTTACTCGAAGGGCGGCCGACAAGTCTACGAGCAGTACTTC.

The J gene is TRBJ2-1, the V gene TRBV4-1; tentative D call: TRBD2 (6 bases). Per germline, CDR1 MGHRA and CDR2 YSYEKL. Trimming pared 4 bases from V and 10 bases from J, leaving 14 bases between. The CDR3 sequence is 13 residues long. For the CDR3, the DNA is TGCGCCAGCAGCCCCCTCTCTGCGGGAGAGCAGTTCTTC. This codes for CASSPLSAGEQFF.

This clonotype has ten or more counts. This chain joins TRBV2 and TRBJ2-5; maybe TRBD2 (7 bases). CDR1 is SNHLY and CDR2 is FYNNEI in the germline V gene. V lost 6 bases, J lost 2 bases, and 16 bases lay in between. The CDR3 is made up of 15 amino acids. CDR3 protein: CASRDLGGGQETQYF. In DNA, the CDR3 is TGTGCCAGCAGGGACTTGGGAGGGGGTCAAGAGACCCAGTACTTC.

Only a few counts were recorded for this clonotype. V gene TRBV6-2 or TRBV6-3 combines with J gene TRBJ2-1; 9 bases align to TRBD2. This CDR3 has 15 residues. Trimming removed 4 bases from V and 8 bases from J; junction bases left unmatched: 9. The germline V gene has CDR1 MNHEY and CDR2 SVGEGT. CDR3 in DNA: TGTGCCAGCAGTTCCCGTGGTAGCGGGGGTTATGAGCAGTTCTTC. This translates into CASSSRGSGGYEQFF.

V and J are TRBV12-3 or TRBV12-4 and TRBJ1-3; D is perhaps TRBD1 (5 bases). This CDR3 contains 15 residues. The V and J ends lost 6 bases and 0 bases respectively, with 12 bases between them. CDR3 nucleotide sequence: TGTGCCAGCAGGCGGGGGTTAACCTCTGGAAACACCATATATTTT. Protein: CASRRGLTSGNTIYF.

This clonotype was counted a few times. The rearrangement uses TRBV12-3 or TRBV12-4 and TRBJ2-6; no clear D gene. The CDR3 contains 15 residues. The V and J ends lost 1 base and 4 bases respectively, with 8 bases between them. The CDR3 loop is CASSLVDSGANVLTF. The CDR3 coding sequence is TGTGCCAGCAGTTTAGTTGACTCGGGGGCCAACGTCCTGACTTTC.

This clonotype was picked up many times. This sequence joins TRBV18 and TRBJ1-1; D is ambiguous. Trimming left V 3 bases short and J 0 bases short, with 11 bases between. Germline CDR1 KGHSH, CDR2 LQKENI. This CDR3 spans 15 amino acids. The CDR3 sequence: CASSPGDLMNTEAFF. The CDR3 nucleotides read TGTGCCAGCTCACCTGGCGACTTGATGAACACTGAAGCTTTCTTT.

This clonotype appeared many times. The rearrangement joins TRBV4-3 to TRBJ2-7, with 12 bases fitting TRBD2. V lost 8 bases, J lost 0 bases, and 5 bases stayed unmatched. The CDR3 is 15 residues long. The germline gives CDR1 LGHNA, CDR2 YSLEER. As DNA, the CDR3 is TGCGCCAGCTCCCGGACTAGCGGGGACTCCTACGAGCAGTACTTC. The encoded protein is CASSRTSGDSYEQYF.

V and J are TRBV2 and TRBJ2-1, with 9 bases lining up with TRBD2. The germline V gene has CDR1 SNHLY and CDR2 FYNNEI. With V trimmed by 2 bases and J by 8 bases, 7 bases remained unmatched. The CDR3 covers 15 residues. The CDR3 loop reads CASSELAGPRDEQFF. In nucleotides, the CDR3 is TGTGCCAGCAGTGAACTAGCGGGGCCCAGGGATGAGCAGTTCTTC.

This clonotype was seen repeatedly, ten times or more. V gene TRBV6-5 combines with J gene TRBJ2-1, with D perhaps matching TRBD1 (6 bases). Germline values: CDR1 MNHEY, CDR2 SVGAGI. The CDR3 has 14 residues. V dropped 6 bases and J dropped 9 bases, with 18 bases sitting between them. Here the CDR3 DNA reads TGTGCCAGCAGCTCTACCGCCAGGGGCGGTGAGCAGTTCTTC. Its protein product is CASSSTARGGEQFF.

Ten or more counts support this clonotype. The chain has TRBV6-6 and TRBJ1-4, with no clear D. The CDR3 has 16 amino acids. Germline CDR1 and CDR2: MNHNY and SVGAGI (reference sequence). V lost 2 bases, J lost 0 bases, and 10 bases lay in between. The CDR3 loop reads CASSYVQSATNEKLFF. In DNA, the CDR3 is TGTGCCAGCAGTTACGTGCAGTCTGCAACTAATGAAAAACTGTTTTTT.

As DNA, the CDR3 is TGTGCCAGCAGTTTCGCCACAGGAGGCAATGAGCAGTTCTTC. This encodes CASSFATGGNEQFF. The gene calls are TRBV28 and TRBJ2-1; perhaps D is TRBD1 or TRBD2 (5 bases each). The CDR3 length is 14 residues. The ends were cut back, 3 bases at V and 6 bases at J, with 12 bases in the middle. Germline V gene data show CDR1 as MDHEN and CDR2 as SYDVKM.

As for this clonotype: At one of its ends the junction is not consistent with the germline gene, which may arise from a read error. V is TRBV11-2 and J is TRBJ2-3; TRBD1 agrees at 8 bases. This CDR3 comprises 14 residues. The germline CDR1 and CDR2 sequences are SGHAT and FQNNGV. Here the CDR3 DNA reads TGTGCCCGCAGTCGACAGGGGTACACAGATACGCAGTATTTT. It codes for CARSRQGYTDTQYF.

The chain uses TRBV7-9 and TRBJ2-4, with a possible D match to TRBD2 (6 bases). Germline lookup yields CDR1 SEHNR and CDR2 FQNEAQ (reference sequence). Trimming stripped 5 bases from V and 0 bases from J, with 17 bases between. This CDR3 is 17 amino acids long. This CDR3 is CASSPYGGSIAKNIQYF. The CDR3 DNA sequence: TGTGCCAGCAGCCCCTATGGGGGGAGTATAGCCAAAAACATTCAGTACTTC.

This clonotype was found a few times. V usage is TRBV7-2 and J usage is TRBJ2-3; TRBD2 matches 11 bases. With V trimmed by 4 bases and J by 6 bases, 15 bases remained unmatched. In germline, CDR1 is SGHTA, CDR2 FQGNSA. This CDR3 has 18 amino acids. CDR3 sequence: CASSSPRNSGGARDTQYF. Here the CDR3 DNA reads TGTGCCAGCAGCTCCCCCCGGAATAGCGGGGGGGCTAGGGATACGCAGTATTTT.

The rearrangement joins TRBV18 to TRBJ1-6, with D unresolved. Trimming stripped 3 bases from V and 1 base from J, with 4 bases between. Germline V gene sequence: CDR1 KGHSH, CDR2 LQKENI. The CDR3 runs to 14 residues. The CDR3: CASSPGSYNSPLHF. Here the CDR3 DNA reads TGTGCCAGCTCACCGGGGTCCTATAATTCACCCCTCCACTTT.

This clonotype turned up a few times. The gene calls are TRBV14 and TRBJ2-3; 8 nucleotides agree with TRBD2. The germline CDR1 and CDR2 sequences are SGHDN and FVKESK. The CDR3 runs to 16 residues. The V gene end was trimmed by 1 base and the J gene end by 5 bases; junction bases not matched to a gene: 8. The CDR3 region is CASSQVRLAGIDTQYF. The CDR3, as DNA: TGTGCCAGCAGCCAAGTCCGGCTAGCGGGCATAGATACGCAGTATTTT.

This chain connects TRBV7-6 to TRBJ2-1; 13 positions match TRBD2. V shed 5 bases and J 0 bases; nucleotides not matched to a gene: 7. This CDR3 is built from 18 residues. CDR1 and CDR2 from the germline V gene are SGHVS and FNYEAQ. CDR3 sequence: CASSPLRLAGGSYNEQFF. In DNA, the CDR3 is TGTGCCAGCAGCCCGTTAAGACTAGCGGGAGGCTCCTACAATGAGCAGTTCTTC.